Listed here is a single T cell receptor (beta chain). Its antigen remains unknown. Other DNA variants within this sample encode the same CDR3. This record belongs to a study of shared clonotypes between healthy human individuals. Germline assignment: CDR1 SGHRS and CDR2 YFSETQ. Deletions cut 0 bases from V and 1 base from J, with 7 bases between. The CDR3 is made up of 14 amino acids. Whole-study findings and limits: The study found roughly 5% of naive CD4 clonotypes shared across four donors. Only a few donors were included, so the genetic and exposure-history diversity represented was limited.

Sequencing was performed with immunoSEQ multiplex PCR; in TCRdb, only in-frame clones are kept and a portion is missing. The data show about 2 million clones, 85% to 95% seen once. This receptor was taken from a man aged 18-30 years in good health. Specimen: naive CD4+ T cells sorted from blood. Subset described: CD45RA+ positively selected. The chain employs TRBV5-1 and TRBJ1-1; no firm D call. The CDR3 sequence: CASSLVGSNTEAFF. The CDR3 DNA reads TGCGCCAGCAGCTTGGTGGGATCGAACACTGAAGCTTTCTTT. Full variable domain (missing parts from reference TRBV5-1 and TRBJ1-1): KAGVTQTPRYLIKTRGQQVTLSCSPISGHRSVSWYQQTPGQGLQFLFEYFSETQRNKGNFPGRFSGRQFSNSRSEMNVSTLELGDSALYLCASSLVGSNTEAFFGQGTRLTVV.